A selection of T cell receptor beta chains follows, all from one sample in a study of blood T cell repertoires in COVID-19. Profiling relied on immunoSEQ multiplex PCR, and the TCRdb table lists in-frame clones only, not all of them. Of approximately 240,000 clones in the sample, approximately 80% were seen once. The sequenced sample consisted of PBMCs or T cells enriched from blood (not recorded which). Receptors originate from a woman aged 40-49 years with acute COVID-19. Both conserved end residues are part of each CDR3. D genes are given only for firm matches. The listing skips clone size in some rows; elsewhere it reads once, few, many or a size class.

>TRBV27|TRBD1|TRBJ1-2|NA
TGTGCCAGCAGTTTATGGGACAGGGTCGGCTACACCTTC
CASSLWDRVGYTF
>TRBV5-1|NA|TRBJ1-4|NA
TGCGCCAGCAGCCCGACCACAGGTCGCGGGAGTGAAAAACTGTTTTTT
CASSPTTGRGSEKLFF
>TRBV11-2|NA|TRBJ1-6|NA
TGTGCCAGCAGCTTAGATCTGGCTGATGGAGGACCCCTCCACTTT
CASSLDLADGGPLHF
>TRBV27|NA|TRBJ2-7|NA
TGTGCCAGCAGTTACCAGCGTGGCACCTACGAGCAGTACTTC
CASSYQRGTYEQYF
>TRBV7-2|NA|TRBJ2-5|NA
TGTGCCAGTAGAGAGGGACTCCAAGAGACCCAGTACTTC
CASREGLQETQYF
>TRBV18|NA|TRBJ1-3|NA
TGTGCCAGCTCACAGCGCGGGGCCGTGTCCGGAAACACCATATATTTT
CASSQRGAVSGNTIYF
>TRBV3-1/TRBV3-2|NA|TRBJ1-2|NA
TGTGCCAGCAGCCAAAGAATCGGGGGTTCCTATGGCTACACCTTC
CASSQRIGGSYGYTF
>TRBV18|TRBD1|TRBJ2-7|NA
TGTGCCAGCTCACCACCTAAAACAGGGGGGAACTACGAGCAGTACTTC
CASSPPKTGGNYEQYF
>TRBV5-1|TRBD1|TRBJ1-2|few
TGCGCCAGCAGCTTGGACGGCGGGGGGACAGGGAGGCCCTACACCTTC
CASSLDGGGTGRPYTF
>TRBV6-2/TRBV6-3|TRBD2|TRBJ2-3|NA
TGTGCCAGCAGTTACTCGCCCCAGCGGGGGGCATACACAGATACGCAGTATTTT
CASSYSPQRGAYTDTQYF
>TRBV15|TRBD2|TRBJ2-7|NA
TGTGCCACCAGCAGAGATTGGAGGGGAGGGCCCTACGAGCAGTACTTC
CATSRDWRGGPYEQYF
>TRBV7-9|TRBD1|TRBJ1-2|NA
TGTGCCAGCAGCTTAGCAGGGGCAGGGGGACATAACTATGGCTACACCTTC
CASSLAGAGGHNYGYTF
>TRBV19|TRBD1|TRBJ2-2|many
TGTGCCAGTACTTATACCCCCACAGGGGGCCTGAACACCGGGGAGCTGTTTTTT
CASTYTPTGGLNTGELFF
>TRBV3-1/TRBV3-2|TRBD1|TRBJ1-1|NA
TGTGCCAGCAGCACAGGGGACAAAGCTTTCTTT
CASSTGDKAFF
>TRBV5-8|NA|TRBJ1-5|NA
TGTGCCAGCAGACCTGGGACACTACGCAATCAGCCCCAGCATTTT
CASRPGTLRNQPQHF
>TRBV6-4|TRBD2|TRBJ2-3|once
TGTGCCAGCAGTAAAGTGAGCGGGGGTACGCAGTATTTT
CASSKVSGGTQYF
>TRBV7-9|NA|TRBJ1-3|NA
TGTGCCCTAGGTCGGTCTGGAAACACCATATATTTT
CALGRSGNTIYF
>TRBV5-4|NA|TRBJ1-2|NA
TGTGCCAGCAGCTTCCGGGGAGGGGGTCGGCGTGGCTACACCTTC
CASSFRGGGRRGYTF
>TRBV6-5|TRBD1|TRBJ1-1|NA
TGTGCCAGCAGTTACTCGGGACAGAAAGCTTTCTTT
CASSYSGQKAFF
>TRBV30|TRBD2|TRBJ2-2|NA
TGTGCCTGCCGTACCGGGACTAGCAACACCGGGGAGCTGTTTTTT
CACRTGTSNTGELFF
>TRBV5-1|NA|TRBJ1-1|NA
TGCGCCAGCAGCGGCGGGACGATTAACACTGAAGCTTTCTTT
CASSGGTINTEAFF
>TRBV7-8|TRBD2|TRBJ2-7|NA
TGTGCCAGCAGCCCTCTAGCGGGGGATGTGTCCTACGAGCAGTACTTC
CASSPLAGDVSYEQYF
>TRBV10-3|TRBD1|TRBJ1-5|NA
TGTGCCATCAGTGACCCAGGGGGCGCGAGCAATCAGCCCCAGCATTTT
CAISDPGGASNQPQHF
>TRBV4-1|NA|TRBJ2-1|NA
TGCGCCAGCAGCCAAGTCTCTAGCAGGAGGGGAGAGCAGTTCTTC
CASSQVSSRRGEQFF
>TRBV7-9|TRBD2|TRBJ2-1|NA
TGTGCCAGCAGCCCACGTGGAAGCGGGAGGGCCGCCTACAATGAGCAGTTCTTC
CASSPRGSGRAAYNEQFF
>TRBV5-4|TRBD1|TRBJ1-5|NA
TGTGCCAGCAGCGCTTCCGGGACAGGCAGCAATCAGCCCCAGCATTTT
CASSASGTGSNQPQHF
>TRBV19|NA|TRBJ1-1|few
TGTGCCAGTAGTCATGGCAGGGAAGGGACTGAAGCTTTCTTT
CASSHGREGTEAFF
>TRBV5-1|NA|TRBJ1-2|NA
TGCGCCAGCACCGGGGAGGGTGGCTACACCTTC
CASTGEGGYTF
>TRBV9|TRBD1|TRBJ1-6|NA
TGTGCCAGCAGCGTAGTAGGGACAGGGCAATCACCCCTCCACTTT
CASSVVGTGQSPLHF
>TRBV4-1|TRBD2|TRBJ2-7|NA
TGCGCCAGCAGCCAATCAGCGGGGAGCTCCGAGCAGTACTTC
CASSQSAGSSEQYF
>TRBV2|NA|TRBJ2-7|NA
TGTGCCAGCAGCAGGGGATACGAGCAGTACTTC
CASSRGYEQYF
>TRBV7-8|NA|TRBJ1-2|NA
TGTGCCAGCAGCTTAACCGACACCCTAAACTATGGCTACACCTTC
CASSLTDTLNYGYTF
>TRBV7-3|NA|TRBJ2-7|NA
TGTGCCAGCAGCTTAACTAGCGGACGTAACTCCTACGAGCAGTACTTC
CASSLTSGRNSYEQYF
>TRBV4-3|TRBD1|TRBJ1-1|NA
TGCGCCAGCAGCCAAAGACAGGGAGATACTGAAGCTTTCTTT
CASSQRQGDTEAFF
>TRBV27|TRBD2|TRBJ2-7|NA
TGTGCCAGCAGTCCCCAAGGGAGCGGGAGGGCCTACGAGCAGTACTTC
CASSPQGSGRAYEQYF
>TRBV3-1/TRBV3-2|NA|TRBJ1-2|NA
TGTGCCAGCAGCCAAGATAGTAACGCTCGGGGTGGCTACACCTTC
CASSQDSNARGGYTF
>TRBV9|TRBD1|TRBJ2-1|NA
TGTGCCAGCAGCGTAGTGACAGGGGGGTACAATGAGCAGTTCTTC
CASSVVTGGYNEQFF
>TRBV29-1|NA|TRBJ1-2|NA
TGCAGCGTTGAGGCGGCGGCCTATGGCTACACCTTC
CSVEAAAYGYTF
>TRBV18|NA|TRBJ2-7|NA
TGTGCCAGCTCACTGCTCGCTGACACCGGCGAGCAGTACTTC
CASSLLADTGEQYF
>TRBV4-1|NA|TRBJ2-1|NA
TGCGCCAGCAGCCAAGCGGGAGTTCACGATGAGCAGTTCTTC
CASSQAGVHDEQFF
>TRBV21-1|NA|TRBJ2-3|NA
TGTGCCAGCAGCAAAGTAGGGGAGGCCTTCACAGATACGCAGTATTTT
CASSKVGEAFTDTQYF
>TRBV11-2|TRBD2|TRBJ2-3|NA
TGTGCCAGCAGCTTACTTGGGCGGACTAGCGGGAGGGCCCCGTATTTT
CASSLLGRTSGRAPYF
>TRBV10-1|NA|TRBJ1-1|NA
TGCGCCAGCAGTGAAAATACGGGGATGAACACTGAAGCTTTCTTT
CASSENTGMNTEAFF
>TRBV7-9|TRBD2|TRBJ2-3|NA
TGTGCCAGCAGCGCGGGACTAGCGGGGACAGATACGCAGTATTTT
CASSAGLAGTDTQYF
>TRBV7-3|NA|TRBJ2-1|NA
TGTGCCAGCAGCTTATCTAGAACCAATGAGCAGTTCTTC
CASSLSRTNEQFF
>TRBV7-2|TRBD2|TRBJ2-2|NA
TGTGCCAGCGGACTAGCGACCGGGGAGCTGTTTTTT
CASGLATGELFF
>TRBV2|TRBD1|TRBJ2-5|NA
TGTGCCAGCATGGGGACAGAGAACTCATTGGAAGCGACCCAGTACTTC
CASMGTENSLEATQYF
>TRBV15|NA|TRBJ1-3|NA
TGTGCCACCAGCAGAGATGGGGGGGGCTCTTGGGACACCATATATTTT
CATSRDGGGSWDTIYF
>TRBV27|NA|TRBJ2-5|once
TGTGCCAGCAGGGGATTAGGGGGCCAAGAGACCCAGTACTTC
CASRGLGGQETQYF
>TRBV4-2|TRBD1|TRBJ1-1|NA
TGTGCCAGCAGCCAAGCCTGGGGGACAGGGTTCACTGAAGCTTTCTTT
CASSQAWGTGFTEAFF
>TRBV4-3|NA|TRBJ2-7|NA
TGCGCCAGCAGCCAAGAACAGGGATTCTCCTACGAGCAGTACTTC
CASSQEQGFSYEQYF